This paragraph reports one TCR beta chain. This entry is derived from a study of cytomegalovirus exposure and HLA in healthy donors. V dropped 5 bases and J dropped 3; count of bases not matched to a gene: 10. The CDR3 contains 16 residues. Measured with immunoSEQ multiplex PCR; TCRdb has only the in-frame clones, and not every one. The table lists roughly 150,000 clones, roughly 91% of them singletons. This chain uses TRBV6-7 with TRBJ1-5, with 7 nucleotides matching TRBD1. TRBV6-7 belongs to the ORF category, with a function that is uncertain. The sample was PBMCs. This TCR derives from a man between 18 and 29 years old in good health and CMV-seronegative. In DNA form, the CDR3 reads TGTGCCAGCAGTCCTGCGACAGGGTCTCCCAATCAGCCCCAGCATTTT. It specifies CASSPATGSPNQPQHF.